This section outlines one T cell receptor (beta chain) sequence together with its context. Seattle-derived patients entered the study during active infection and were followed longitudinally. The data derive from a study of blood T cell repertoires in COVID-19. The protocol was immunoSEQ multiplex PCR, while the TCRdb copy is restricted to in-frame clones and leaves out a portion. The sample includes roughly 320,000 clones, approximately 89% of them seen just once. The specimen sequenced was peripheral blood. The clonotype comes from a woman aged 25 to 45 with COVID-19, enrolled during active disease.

CDR3 sequence: CASSPTGETQYF. In DNA, the CDR3 is TGTGCCAGTAGCCCTACGGGGGAGACCCAGTACTTC. This chain uses TRBV19 with TRBJ2-5, with D tentatively TRBD2 (5 bases). V was trimmed by 6 bases and J by 5 bases, leaving 10 bases between them. The CDR3 loop spans 12 amino acids. From germline, CDR1 is LNHDA and CDR2 SQIVND (reference sequence).